The 13 T cell receptor beta chains listed next were all sequenced from one sample in a study of cytomegalovirus exposure and HLA in healthy donors. It was with 60 Vbeta and 13 Jbeta primers that the PCR ran. Repertoires were generated with immunoSEQ multiplex PCR, while TCRdb's copy carries only in-frame clones and drops some. The sample includes 140,000 or so clones, 88% seen only once; the top ten take 0.5% to 0.65%. The sample was PBMCs. These receptor sequences come from a middle-aged woman in good health and CMV-seronegative.

The chain recombines TRBV30 with TRBJ2-1; 13 bases line up with TRBD2. Germline CDR1 and CDR2: GTSNPN and SVGIG (reference sequence). CDR3 length: 14 residues. V shed 3 bases, J shed 4 bases, and the junction held 0 bases outside the gene matches. CDR3 sequence: CAWRGLAGYNEQFF. As DNA, the CDR3 is TGTGCCTGGAGGGGACTAGCGGGGTACAATGAGCAGTTCTTC.

This chain connects TRBV5-1 to TRBJ1-4, with D maybe TRBD1 (5 bases). V lost 4 bases to trimming and J lost 0 bases, with 10 bases between them. The CDR3 runs 15 residues. Germline V CDR1 and CDR2: SGHRS, YFSETQ. CDR3: CASSPQQATNEKLFF. As DNA, the CDR3 is TGCGCCAGCAGCCCTCAACAGGCAACTAATGAAAAACTGTTTTTT.

The chain joins TRBV4-2 to TRBJ1-2; D uncertain. Per germline, CDR1 LGHNA and CDR2 YNFKEQ. The CDR3 extends over 15 amino acids. The V end was cut by 0 bases, the J end by 5 bases, with 13 bases between. CDR3 nucleotide sequence: TGTGCCAGCAGCCAAGAGCAGAGGCTACCTTATGGCTACACCTTC. Protein product: CASSQEQRLPYGYTF.

CDR3 sequence (DNA): TGTGCCAGCAGTTACGGACTAGCGGAGTACTACAATGAGCAGTTCTTC. Translated, it gives CASSYGLAEYYNEQFF. The chain has TRBV6-5 and TRBJ2-1, with 10 bases identical to TRBD2. CDR3 size: 16 residues. CDR1 and CDR2 from the germline V gene are MNHEY and SVGAGI. The V and J ends lost 2 bases and 3 bases, in that order; junction bases with no gene match: 4.

The chain links TRBV7-9 to TRBJ2-7, with D tentatively TRBD2 (5 bases). This CDR3 has 14 amino acids. Germline assignment: CDR1 SEHNR and CDR2 FQNEAQ (reference sequence). V gave up 2 bases and J gave up 5 bases, with 13 bases separating them. The DNA of the CDR3 is TGTGCCAGCAGCTTATCGACGGGGAGCGACGAGCAGTACTTC. It translates to CASSLSTGSDEQYF.

The chain has TRBV25-1 and TRBJ1-1; 8 bases are a match to TRBD1. The V and J ends lost 6 bases and 10 bases, in that order; junction bases with no gene match: 7. CDR3 size: 12 residues. CDR1 MGHDK and CDR2 SYGVNS come from the germline V gene. CDR3 region: CASSDRGLRAFF. CDR3 sequence (DNA): TGTGCCAGCAGCGACAGGGGCCTGAGAGCTTTCTTT.

This chain connects TRBV5-4 to TRBJ1-3; TRBD1 is a possible D gene (6 bases). The CDR3 length is 15 residues. The germline V gene has CDR1 SGHNT and CDR2 YYREEE (reference sequence). Trimming stripped 2 bases from V and 8 bases from J, with 17 bases between. CDR3: CASSFGRSTGDTIYF. The CDR3 bases are TGTGCCAGCAGCTTCGGACGGTCGACAGGTGACACCATATATTTT.

Regarding this clone: One end of the junction is discordant with germline, which a read error may explain. The chain links TRBV7-9 to TRBJ1-2; no clear D gene. CDR3 length: 13 residues. The germline V gene encodes CDR1 SEHNR and CDR2 FQNEAQ (reference sequence). The CDR3 nucleotides are TGTGCCAGCAGCTCGGGGTCCTACTATGGCCACACCTTC. Encoded protein: CASSSGSYYGHTF.

Points on this clone: Different DNA sequences within this sample yield the same CDR3. The chain uses TRBV5-4 and TRBJ2-7; TRBD1 agrees at 11 bases. The CDR3 is made up of 15 amino acids. Germline CDR1 reads SGHNT; CDR2 reads YYREEE (reference sequence). J gave up 2 bases and V 4 bases, and 5 bases lay outside the gene matches. CDR3 in DNA: TGTGCCAGCAGCCCCGGGACAGGGGGGACCTACGAGCAGTACTTC. This translates into CASSPGTGGTYEQYF.

This rearrangement joins TRBV11-2 to TRBJ2-3; D may be TRBD2 (6 bases). V was cut by 3 bases and J by 0 bases, with 10 bases left in between. This CDR3 region has 15 residues. CDR1 and CDR2 from the germline V gene are SGHAT and FQNNGV. CDR3 amino acids: CASSFGGFSTDTQYF. The CDR3 DNA follows: TGTGCCAGCAGCTTCGGGGGTTTTAGCACAGATACGCAGTATTTT.

The V call is TRBV11-2, the J call TRBJ2-4, with TRBD2 identical over 7 bases. The CDR3 has 16 residues. J was trimmed by 0 bases and V by 5 bases; bases with no gene match: 7. Germline values: CDR1 SGHAT, CDR2 FQNNGV. The CDR3 reads CASSLRLAVAKNIQYF. CDR3 nucleotides: TGTGCCAGCAGCCTCCGACTAGCCGTAGCCAAAAACATTCAGTACTTC.

This clone was counted a single time. This rearrangement joins TRBV18 to TRBJ2-1, with a possible D match to TRBD1 (7 bases). The CDR3 is 13 residues long. V lost 4 bases and J 9 bases, leaving 13 bases between the germline ends. Per the germline V gene, CDR1 is KGHSH and CDR2 is LQKENI. The CDR3 protein is CASSQMRDSEQFF. The CDR3 DNA reads TGTGCCAGCTCACAAATGCGGGACAGTGAGCAGTTCTTC. The whole variable domain, filled in from reference TRBV18 and TRBJ2-1, reads NAGVMQNPRHLVRRRGQEARLRCSPMKGHSHVYWYRQLPEEGLKFMVYLQKENIIDESGMPKERFSAEFPKEGPSILRIQQVVRGDSAAYFCASSQMRDSEQFFGPGTRLTVL.

V and J are TRBV5-1 and TRBJ1-2, with 7 bases fitting TRBD1. The CDR3 consists of 15 residues. CDR1 and CDR2 from the germline V gene are SGHRS and YFSETQ. J was trimmed by 8 bases and V by 5 bases; bases with no gene match: 15. CDR3 in amino acids: CASRVDRDSRGGYTF. CDR3 DNA: TGCGCCAGCAGGGTTGACAGGGATTCGAGGGGAGGCTACACCTTC.